Many counts were recorded for the clone carrying this T cell receptor (beta chain). The antigen remains undetermined. Trimming took off 3 bases at V and 4 bases at J, with 14 bases between the two ends. Germline V CDR1 and CDR2: SGHAT, FQNNGV. This CDR3 spans 15 amino acids. The data were taken from a study of T cell repertoires in cytomegalovirus infection. Study context: Shared public TCR beta signatures pointed to both CMV infection and a matching HLA type. The study's findings and limits: Summed public TCR beta family frequency identified CMV carriers bearing the relevant HLA. The ex vivo response was dominated by HLA-C-restricted CMV-specific TCR beta clonotypes.

TCRdb passed the reads through MiXCR, listing each CDR3 protein once. The sample lists around 740,000 distinct CDR3 sequences; about 40% were seen once. This chain connects TRBV11-2 to TRBJ2-3; D perhaps matches TRBD2 (7 bases). Sequencing was done on a sample of PBMCs. This clonotype was sampled from a human donor in good health (CMV status not recorded). Some clones in this sample may be carry-over from other donors' samples. Written as DNA, the CDR3 is TGTGCCAGCAGCTTTTGGGGGGGGGGGCCAGATACGCAGTATTTT. Its translation: CASSFWGGGPDTQYF.